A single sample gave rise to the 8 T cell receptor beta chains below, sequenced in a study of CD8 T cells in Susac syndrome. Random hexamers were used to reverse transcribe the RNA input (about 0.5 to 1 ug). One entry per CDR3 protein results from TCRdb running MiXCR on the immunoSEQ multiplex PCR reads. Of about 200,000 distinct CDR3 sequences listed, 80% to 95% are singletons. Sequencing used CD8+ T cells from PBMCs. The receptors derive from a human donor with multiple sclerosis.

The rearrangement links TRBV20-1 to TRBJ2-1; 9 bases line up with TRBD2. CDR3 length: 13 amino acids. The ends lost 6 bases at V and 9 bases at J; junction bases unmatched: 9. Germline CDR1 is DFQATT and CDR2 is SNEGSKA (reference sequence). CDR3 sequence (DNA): TGCAGTGCCCGAGCGGGGGGTGGGGGTGAGCAGTTCTTC. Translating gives CSARAGGGGEQFF.

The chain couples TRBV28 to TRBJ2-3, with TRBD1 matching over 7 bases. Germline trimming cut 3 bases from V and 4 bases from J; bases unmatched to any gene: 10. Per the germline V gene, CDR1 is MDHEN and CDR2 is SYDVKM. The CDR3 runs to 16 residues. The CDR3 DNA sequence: TGTGCCAGCAGTTTTGAGCGACAGGGAGATCCAGATACGCAGTATTTT. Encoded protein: CASSFERQGDPDTQYF.

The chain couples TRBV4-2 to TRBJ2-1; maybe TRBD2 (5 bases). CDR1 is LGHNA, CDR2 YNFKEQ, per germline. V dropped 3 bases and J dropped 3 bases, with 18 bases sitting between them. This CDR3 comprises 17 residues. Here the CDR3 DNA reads TGTGCCAGCAGCCAGTCCAGCCGGGGAAGGAGCTACAATGAGCAGTTCTTC. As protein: CASSQSSRGRSYNEQFF.

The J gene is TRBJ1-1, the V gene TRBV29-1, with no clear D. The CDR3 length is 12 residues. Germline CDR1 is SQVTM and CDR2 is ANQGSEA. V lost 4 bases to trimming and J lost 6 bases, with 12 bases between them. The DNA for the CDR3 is TGCAGCGTTGGAGACGGTACCCCTGAAGCTTTCTTT. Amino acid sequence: CSVGDGTPEAFF.

CDR3 loop: CASSSHPSSDGYTF. The CDR3, as DNA: TGTGCCAGCAGCTCCCACCCCAGTTCGGATGGCTACACCTTC. The rearrangement links TRBV7-8 to TRBJ1-2, with unresolved D. The germline V gene encodes CDR1 SGHVS and CDR2 FQNEAQ. V lost 4 bases and J lost 6, with 15 bases in between. This CDR3 has 14 amino acids.

CDR3 amino acids: CASSQDYLSDRPGFPDTQYF. For the CDR3, the DNA is TGCGCCAGCAGCCAAGACTACCTTTCAGACCGCCCGGGATTCCCAGATACGCAGTATTTT. This sequence joins TRBV4-3 and TRBJ2-3, with D possibly TRBD2 on 5 matching bases. Trimming removed 0 bases from V and 4 bases from J, with 26 bases in between. The CDR3 loop spans 20 amino acids. From germline, CDR1 is LGHNA and CDR2 YSLEER.

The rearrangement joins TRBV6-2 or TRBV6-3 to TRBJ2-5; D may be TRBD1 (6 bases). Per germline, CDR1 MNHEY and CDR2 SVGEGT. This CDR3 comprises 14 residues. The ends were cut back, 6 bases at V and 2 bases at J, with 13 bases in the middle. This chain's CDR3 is CASSYRDIQETQYF. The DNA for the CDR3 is TGTGCCAGCAGCTATCGGGACATTCAAGAGACCCAGTACTTC.

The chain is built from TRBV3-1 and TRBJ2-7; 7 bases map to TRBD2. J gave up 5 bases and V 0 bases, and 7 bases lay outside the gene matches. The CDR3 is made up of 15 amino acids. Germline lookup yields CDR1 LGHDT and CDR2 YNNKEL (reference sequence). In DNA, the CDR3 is TGTGCCAGCAGCCAAGATATAGGGAGGGGAAACGAGCAGTACTTC. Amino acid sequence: CASSQDIGRGNEQYF.